This TCR beta chain is from a study of cytomegalovirus exposure and HLA in healthy donors. Whole-study results and caveats: There were some V segments, including TRBV6-2 and TRBV6-3, excluded as indistinguishable. It was only CMV serostatus that was available as immune exposure information. Researchers counted 180 or so TCR beta chains as cytomegalovirus-associated.

The study ran its PCR with 60 Vbeta and 13 Jbeta primers. Sequenced by immunoSEQ multiplex PCR; TCRdb stores in-frame clones only, minus some. The sample records 110,000 to 150,000 clones, around 83% being singletons. Worth noting for this clone: The antigen is unknown.

The CDR3 is 15 amino acids. The V gene's germline CDR1 is MNHEY and CDR2 SVGAGI. This sequence was found in a man in his forties or fifties in good health and CMV-seropositive. The sequenced sample consisted of PBMCs. This chain joins TRBV6-5 and TRBJ2-5; a weak D match, TRBD1 (6 bases). The J call may be wrong; the DNA end is better matched by TRBJ2-7. In DNA, the CDR3 is TGTGCCAGCAGTTACGGAGGCGACAGGACCTACGAGCAGTACTTC. The encoded protein is CASSYGGDRTYEQYF.